The 9 T cell receptor beta chains given below trace back to one sample, sequenced in a study of cytomegalovirus exposure and HLA in healthy donors. The PCR ran on 60 Vbeta and 13 Jbeta primers. The repertoire was sequenced with immunoSEQ multiplex PCR; TCRdb's copy has only in-frame clones and lacks some. This table has around 140,000 clones, roughly 80% appearing once. Source material: PBMCs. All receptors come from a female donor in good health and CMV-seronegative.

The chain combines TRBV7-2 with TRBJ2-3; TRBD1 matches at 7 bases. The germline V gene encodes CDR1 SGHTA and CDR2 FQGNSA. V dropped 3 bases and J dropped 1; count of bases not matched to a gene: 4. CDR3 length: 15 amino acids. Here the CDR3 reads CASSFEGAGTDTQYF. As DNA, the CDR3 is TGTGCCAGCAGCTTTGAGGGGGCCGGCACAGATACGCAGTATTTT.

V is TRBV6-1 and J is TRBJ2-5; TRBD2 aligns across 10 bases. CDR1 and CDR2 (germline): MNHNS, SASEGT. V dropped 3 bases and J dropped 1; count of bases not matched to a gene: 8. CDR3 length: 17 amino acids. CDR3 coding DNA: TGTGCCAGCAGTGAGTTTAGCGGGAGGATACTCCAAGAGACCCAGTACTTC. It codes for CASSEFSGRILQETQYF.

The chain combines TRBV10-3 with TRBJ1-5; no firm D call. The CDR3 is 15 residues long. From germline, CDR1 is ENHRY and CDR2 SYGVKD. Between the trimmed V and J ends, which lost 2 bases and 1 base, there was a span of 9 bases. CDR3 sequence (DNA): TGTGCCATCAGTGAGGGTCTGGAGAGCAATCAGCCCCAGCATTTT. Its protein is CAISEGLESNQPQHF.

This chain joins TRBV29-1 and TRBJ1-4, with D unresolved. Germline V CDR1 and CDR2: SQVTM, ANQGSEA. The CDR3 sequence is 11 residues long. The ends were cut back, 7 bases at V and 5 bases at J, with 8 bases in the middle. CDR3 sequence: CSASANEKLFF. CDR3 DNA sequence: TGCAGCGCCAGTGCCAATGAAAAACTGTTTTTT.

The table lists this clone with a few counts. V and J are TRBV7-3 and TRBJ2-4; possibly TRBD1 for D (5 bases). V was clipped by 5 bases and J by 0 bases, with 17 bases between them. The germline CDR1 and CDR2 sequences are SGHTA and FQGTGA. This CDR3 contains 17 residues. The CDR3 protein is CASSDTVGALAKNIQYF. CDR3 DNA: TGTGCCAGCAGCGATACCGTTGGGGCCCTAGCCAAAAACATTCAGTACTTC. Variable domain in full (rest from reference TRBV7-3 and TRBJ2-4): GAGVSQTPSNKVTEKGKYVELRCDPISGHTALYWYRQSLGQGPEFLIYFQGTGAADDSGLPNDRFFAVRPEGSVSTLKIQRTERGDSAVYLCASSDTVGALAKNIQYFGAGTRLSVL.

V is TRBV5-1 and J is TRBJ2-1, with TRBD1 matching over 8 bases. This CDR3 has 15 amino acids. The germline V gene has CDR1 SGHRS and CDR2 YFSETQ. V was clipped by 5 bases and J by 6 bases; unmatched bases: 10. The CDR3 region has the DNA TGCGCCAGCAGAACCAACCCAGGGGGCCCCAATGAGCAGTTCTTC. Its translation is CASRTNPGGPNEQFF.

The chain links TRBV28 to TRBJ1-2; D gene ambiguous. The length of the CDR3 is 11 residues. Looked up from germline, CDR1 is MDHEN and CDR2 is SYDVKM. V was trimmed by 4 bases and J by 3 bases, leaving 3 bases between them. CDR3: CASSSYYGYTF. The CDR3 DNA reads TGTGCCAGCAGTTCGTACTATGGCTACACCTTC.

CDR3 bases: TGTGCCAGCAGTGAACCTGGCAGAGGCTCTGGAAACACCATATATTTT. Encoded protein: CASSEPGRGSGNTIYF. V and J are TRBV6-1 and TRBJ1-3; no definite D call. The V gene lost 2 bases and the J gene lost 0 bases, with 11 bases spanning the gap. The CDR3 contains 16 residues. Looked up from germline, CDR1 is MNHNS and CDR2 is SASEGT.

The chain has TRBV19 and TRBJ1-6, with 7 bases fitting TRBD1. The CDR3 sequence is 14 residues long. Germline CDR1 is LNHDA and CDR2 is SQIVND (reference sequence). V dropped 5 bases and J dropped 5; count of bases not matched to a gene: 3. The CDR3 spells CASSLTGDNSPLHF. CDR3 in DNA: TGTGCCAGTAGTTTAACAGGGGATAATTCACCCCTCCACTTT. Drawing the rest from reference TRBV19 and TRBJ1-6, the complete variable domain is DGGITQSPKYLFRKEGQNVTLSCEQNLNHDAMYWYRQDPGQGLRLIYYSQIVNDFQKGDIAEGYSVSREKKESFPLTVTSAQKNPTAFYLCASSLTGDNSPLHFGNGTRLTVT.